This is a list of T cell receptor beta chains from one sample in a study of T cell responses to AZD1222 COVID-19 vaccine. Only in-frame clones appear in the TCRdb table, and some are missing; sequencing was by immunoSEQ multiplex PCR. The sample shows some 100,000 clones, roughly 86% of them seen only once. The sequencing used peripheral blood, collected on day 0 of MenACWY control vaccination. These receptors were collected from an adult in good health. CDR3s include the opening cysteine and the closing phenylalanine or tryptophan. Each record gives: J gene, clone size, V gene, D gene, CDR3 DNA, CDR3 protein. D genes are given only for firm matches. Clone sizes are given selectively: once, few, many, or a class where the clone is expanded.

j_call: TRBJ1-2; clone_size: .; v_call: TRBV27; d_call: .; cdr3_nt: TGTGCCAGCAGTCCCTCGGGAGTGAATGGCTACACCTTC; cdr3_aa: CASSPSGVNGYTF
j_call: TRBJ2-5; clone_size: .; v_call: TRBV6-1; d_call: .; cdr3_nt: TGTGCCAGCAGTGCGACCGGGACTTTGTACCAAGAGACCCAGTACTTC; cdr3_aa: CASSATGTLYQETQYF
j_call: TRBJ2-4; clone_size: few; v_call: TRBV9; d_call: .; cdr3_nt: TGTGCCAGCAGTCCCACTCTAGCCAAAAACATTCAGTACTTC; cdr3_aa: CASSPTLAKNIQYF
j_call: TRBJ1-3; clone_size: .; v_call: TRBV28; d_call: .; cdr3_nt: TGTGCCAGCAGCCCGCCGTTAGCTAGTTCTGGAAACACCATATATTTT; cdr3_aa: CASSPPLASSGNTIYF
j_call: TRBJ1-4; clone_size: .; v_call: TRBV18; d_call: .; cdr3_nt: TGTGCCAGCTCACCAACGAGTCCTGAAAAACTGTTTTTT; cdr3_aa: CASSPTSPEKLFF
j_call: TRBJ1-5; clone_size: .; v_call: TRBV18; d_call: .; cdr3_nt: TGTGCCAGCTCGCTAGAGGCGTCATATCAGCCCCAGCATTTT; cdr3_aa: CASSLEASYQPQHF
j_call: TRBJ1-5; clone_size: .; v_call: TRBV7-8; d_call: TRBD1; cdr3_nt: TGTGCCAGCAGCAAGACAGGGTTCTTTAAGCCCCAGCATTTT; cdr3_aa: CASSKTGFFKPQHF
j_call: TRBJ2-7; clone_size: .; v_call: TRBV28; d_call: .; cdr3_nt: TGTGCCAGCAGTTCCCCGGGGGCCTACGAGCAGTACTTC; cdr3_aa: CASSSPGAYEQYF
j_call: TRBJ2-2; clone_size: .; v_call: TRBV5-1; d_call: TRBD1; cdr3_nt: TGCGCCAGCAGTGCCCGGACAGGGGCGAACACCGGGGAGCTGTTTTTT; cdr3_aa: CASSARTGANTGELFF
j_call: TRBJ2-7; clone_size: .; v_call: TRBV28; d_call: TRBD1; cdr3_nt: TGTGCCAGCAGTGACCTCGGGACAGGGAACTACGAGCAGTACTTC; cdr3_aa: CASSDLGTGNYEQYF
j_call: TRBJ2-2; clone_size: few; v_call: TRBV2; d_call: TRBD2; cdr3_nt: TGTGCCAGCAGAACTAGCGGGGCGAACACCGGGGAGCTGTTTTTT; cdr3_aa: CASRTSGANTGELFF
j_call: TRBJ1-6; clone_size: .; v_call: TRBV28; d_call: .; cdr3_nt: TGTGCCAGCAGTTCCCCCGGTCGTTCTATAATTTCACCCCTCCACTTT; cdr3_aa: CASSSPGRSIISPLHF
j_call: TRBJ1-1; clone_size: .; v_call: TRBV2; d_call: .; cdr3_nt: TGTGCCAGCAGTGGTCAGAGTGGGACTGAAGCTTTCTTT; cdr3_aa: CASSGQSGTEAFF
j_call: TRBJ2-3; clone_size: once; v_call: TRBV11-2; d_call: TRBD2; cdr3_nt: TGTGCCAGCAGCTTAGATGGACTAGCGAAAAGCACAGATACGCAGTATTTT; cdr3_aa: CASSLDGLAKSTDTQYF
j_call: TRBJ1-6; clone_size: .; v_call: TRBV27; d_call: .; cdr3_nt: TGTGCCAGCAGTTCGGGCAGTAATAATTCACCCCTCCACTTT; cdr3_aa: CASSSGSNNSPLHF
j_call: TRBJ2-5; clone_size: .; v_call: TRBV18; d_call: .; cdr3_nt: TGTGCCAGCTCACCGAGGGGCAGTCAAGAGACCCAGTACTTC; cdr3_aa: CASSPRGSQETQYF
j_call: TRBJ2-2; clone_size: .; v_call: TRBV5-4; d_call: .; cdr3_nt: TGTGCCAGCAGCTTGGCCGGCAAGCGGACCACCGGGGAGCTGTTTTTT; cdr3_aa: CASSLAGKRTTGELFF
j_call: TRBJ2-7; clone_size: .; v_call: TRBV20-1; d_call: .; cdr3_nt: TGCAGTGCTCCCGGGGTCTACGAGCAGTACTTC; cdr3_aa: CSAPGVYEQYF
j_call: TRBJ1-1; clone_size: once; v_call: TRBV7-3; d_call: .; cdr3_nt: TGTGCCAGCAGCCTCGGCTCCCAGGGGACTGAAGCTTTCTTT; cdr3_aa: CASSLGSQGTEAFF
j_call: TRBJ1-2; clone_size: .; v_call: TRBV12-5; d_call: .; cdr3_nt: TGTGCTAGTGGTTTGGGGCCCCGGAGCTACACCTTC; cdr3_aa: CASGLGPRSYTF
j_call: TRBJ1-2; clone_size: .; v_call: TRBV5-6; d_call: .; cdr3_nt: TGTGCCAGCAGCTCGGGGGCACAAGACCATGGCTACACCTTC; cdr3_aa: CASSSGAQDHGYTF
j_call: TRBJ2-7; clone_size: .; v_call: TRBV9; d_call: .; cdr3_nt: TGTGCCAGCAGCGCACAGGTGAACTCCTACGAGCAGTACTTC; cdr3_aa: CASSAQVNSYEQYF
j_call: TRBJ1-2; clone_size: .; v_call: TRBV19; d_call: TRBD1; cdr3_nt: TGTGCCAGTAGTTGGACAGGGTATGGCTACACCTTC; cdr3_aa: CASSWTGYGYTF
j_call: TRBJ2-2; clone_size: .; v_call: TRBV5-3; d_call: .; cdr3_nt: TGTGCCAGAACCACTGGAGGGACTTCCTTCACCGGGGAGCTGTTTTTT; cdr3_aa: CARTTGGTSFTGELFF
j_call: TRBJ1-3; clone_size: .; v_call: TRBV6-2/TRBV6-3; d_call: .; cdr3_nt: TGTGCCAGCAGTTACGGGAACACCATATATTTT; cdr3_aa: CASSYGNTIYF
j_call: TRBJ2-1; clone_size: once; v_call: TRBV7-2; d_call: TRBD1; cdr3_nt: TGTGCCAGCAGTCGGACAGGGGCGGCTCAAAATGAGCAGTTCTTC; cdr3_aa: CASSRTGAAQNEQFF
j_call: TRBJ2-7; clone_size: .; v_call: TRBV4-3; d_call: .; cdr3_nt: TGCGCCAGCAGCCAAGGTTTCCGCTCCTACGAGCAGTACTTC; cdr3_aa: CASSQGFRSYEQYF
j_call: TRBJ2-1; clone_size: .; v_call: TRBV6-6; d_call: .; cdr3_nt: TGTGCCAGCCGTGAGGGGGAGGTCAATGAGCAGTTCTTC; cdr3_aa: CASREGEVNEQFF
j_call: TRBJ2-3; clone_size: .; v_call: TRBV11-3; d_call: TRBD2; cdr3_nt: TGTGCCAGCAGCCCGGGGACTAGCGAAAGCACAGATACGCAGTATTTT; cdr3_aa: CASSPGTSESTDTQYF
j_call: TRBJ1-2; clone_size: few; v_call: TRBV6-5; d_call: .; cdr3_nt: TGTGCCAGCAGTCAGCGAACGACAGGAAACTATGGCTACACCTTC; cdr3_aa: CASSQRTTGNYGYTF
j_call: TRBJ1-5; clone_size: .; v_call: TRBV4-1; d_call: TRBD1; cdr3_nt: TGCGCCAGCAGCCAGGGCTCGGGACAGGGGCCGGGTCAGCCCCAGCATTTT; cdr3_aa: CASSQGSGQGPGQPQHF
j_call: TRBJ1-2; clone_size: .; v_call: TRBV28; d_call: .; cdr3_nt: TGTGCCAGCAGGATACCAGGGTTTGTTATTGAGGGCTACACCTTC; cdr3_aa: CASRIPGFVIEGYTF
j_call: TRBJ2-7; clone_size: .; v_call: TRBV7-2; d_call: .; cdr3_nt: TGTGCCAGCAGCTTAGCCGTGGGCGAGCAGTACTTC; cdr3_aa: CASSLAVGEQYF
j_call: TRBJ1-2; clone_size: .; v_call: TRBV15; d_call: .; cdr3_nt: TGTGCCACCAGCAGAGGTGGGTACTATGGCTACACCTTC; cdr3_aa: CATSRGGYYGYTF
j_call: TRBJ1-2; clone_size: .; v_call: TRBV6-5; d_call: .; cdr3_nt: TGTGCCAGCAGTTATTTCCGGCAACCTAACTATGGCTACACCTTC; cdr3_aa: CASSYFRQPNYGYTF
j_call: TRBJ2-1; clone_size: few; v_call: TRBV6-1; d_call: TRBD2; cdr3_nt: TGTGCCAGCAGTGACGGGACTAGGATTAGACATGAGCAGTTCTTC; cdr3_aa: CASSDGTRIRHEQFF
j_call: TRBJ2-2; clone_size: .; v_call: TRBV25-1; d_call: .; cdr3_nt: TGTGCCAGCAGTGGCTTACAGAACACCGGGGAGCTGTTTTTT; cdr3_aa: CASSGLQNTGELFF
j_call: TRBJ1-2; clone_size: .; v_call: TRBV29-1; d_call: .; cdr3_nt: TGCAGCGTTGGAGGGGTCTATGGCTACACCTTC; cdr3_aa: CSVGGVYGYTF
j_call: TRBJ1-1; clone_size: .; v_call: TRBV3-1/TRBV3-2; d_call: .; cdr3_nt: TGTGCCAGCAGCTACCTCCCGGGGCTCGGCACTGAAGCTTTCTTT; cdr3_aa: CASSYLPGLGTEAFF
j_call: TRBJ1-5; clone_size: .; v_call: TRBV12-3/TRBV12-4; d_call: .; cdr3_nt: TGTGCCAGCAAGAAAGACAATCAGCCCCAGCATTTT; cdr3_aa: CASKKDNQPQHF
j_call: TRBJ2-1; clone_size: .; v_call: TRBV5-5; d_call: TRBD2; cdr3_nt: TGTGCCAGCAGCCAGACCGGGACTAGCGGGGGGGCTTCCTACAATGAGCAGTTCTTC; cdr3_aa: CASSQTGTSGGASYNEQFF